This T cell receptor beta chain comes out of a study of cytomegalovirus exposure and HLA in healthy donors. Primers for the PCR totalled 60 Vbeta and 13 Jbeta. The assay was immunoSEQ multiplex PCR, and TCRdb's table has in-frame clones only and misses some. Altogether fewer than 200,000 clones are present, roughly 80% being singletons, with the ten largest covering 2.5% to 3%. The TCR comes from a female donor in good health and CMV-seronegative. The sample taken for sequencing was PBMCs.

As DNA, the CDR3 is TGTGCCAGCAGTGAGCTCGGGCGGGAGTCCTACGAGCAGTACTTC. Protein: CASSELGRESYEQYF. The chain recombines TRBV25-1 with TRBJ2-7, with 7 bases that match TRBD2. This CDR3 has 15 residues. V shed 3 bases and J 1 base; nucleotides not matched to a gene: 6. Germline V gives CDR1 MGHDK, CDR2 SYGVNS.